These 19 T cell receptor beta chains share one sample of origin, sequenced in a study of blood T cell repertoires in COVID-19. The protocol was immunoSEQ multiplex PCR, while the TCRdb copy is restricted to in-frame clones and leaves out a portion. The repertoire holds roughly 150,000 clones, with roughly 78% as singletons. Sequencing was done on a sample of peripheral blood. The receptor source for this set is a woman aged 55-70 years with COVID-19, enrolled during active disease.

The rearrangement links TRBV5-1 to TRBJ2-2; 7 nucleotides align to TRBD2. From germline, CDR1 is SGHRS and CDR2 YFSETQ. Unmatched junction bases numbered 6, after V lost 0 bases and J lost 4 bases. The CDR3 is made up of 16 amino acids. The CDR3 DNA reads as TGCGCCAGCAGCTTGGCCGGCGGGGGTAGCACCGGGGAGCTGTTTTTT. It encodes CASSLAGGGSTGELFF.

The rearrangement links TRBV7-2 to TRBJ2-6; the match to TRBD2 covers 7 bases. This CDR3 is built from 18 residues. Losses at the gene ends were 2 bases for V and 6 bases for J; bases not matched to a gene: 13. Germline CDR1 is SGHTA and CDR2 is FQGNSA. The CDR3 bases are TGTGCCAGCAGCTTATTGGGAGGGAAGCCTTTACAGGCCAACGTCCTGACTTTC. Translating gives CASSLLGGKPLQANVLTF. The complete variable domain, with remaining parts taken from reference TRBV7-2 and TRBJ2-6, reads GAGVSQSPSNKVTEKGKDVELRCDPISGHTALYWYRQSLGQGLEFLIYFQGNSAPDKSGLPSDRFSAERTGGSVSTLTIQRTQQEDSAVYLCASSLLGGKPLQANVLTFGAGSRLTVL.

V gene TRBV7-9 combines with J gene TRBJ2-1, with 7 bases lining up with TRBD2. The CDR3 is made up of 15 amino acids. V lost 1 base to trimming and J lost 7 bases; unmatched junction nucleotides: 7. CDR1 SEHNR and CDR2 FQNEAQ come from the germline V gene (reference sequence). Written as DNA, the CDR3 is TGTGCCAGCAGCTTAGTTGGCGGGAGTACGAATGAGCAGTTCTTC. As protein: CASSLVGGSTNEQFF.

For the CDR3, the DNA is TGTGCCAGCAGCTTGGGGGGGACAGGGAGGGGAACTGAAGCTTTCTTT. It encodes CASSLGGTGRGTEAFF. The V and J genes are TRBV5-4 and TRBJ1-1; the match to TRBD1 covers 9 bases. V lost 0 bases and J lost 5; bases outside the gene matches: 8. The CDR3 has 16 residues. Looked up from germline, CDR1 is SGHNT and CDR2 is YYREEE (reference sequence). Full variable domain (rest looked up from reference TRBV5-4 and TRBJ1-1): ETGVTQSPTHLIKTRGQQVTLRCSSQSGHNTVSWYQQALGQGPQFIFQYYREEENGRGNFPPRFSGLQFPNYSSELNVNALELDDSALYLCASSLGGTGRGTEAFFGQGTRLTVV.

The rearrangement joins TRBV11-2 to TRBJ2-7; 10 positions agree with TRBD2. With V trimmed by 4 bases and J by 2 bases, 2 bases remained unmatched. This CDR3 region has 14 residues. Germline loops: CDR1 SGHAT, CDR2 FQNNGV. The chain's CDR3 is CASSSSGGTYEQYV. CDR3 in DNA: TGTGCCAGCAGCTCTAGCGGGGGAACCTACGAGCAGTACGTC.

The V gene is TRBV29-1, the J gene TRBJ2-5; D is perhaps TRBD1 (7 bases). This CDR3 spans 13 amino acids. V was pared by 3 bases and J by 7 bases, with 15 bases between. Germline V gene lookup returns CDR1 SQVTM and CDR2 ANQGSEA. The CDR3 here is CSVDRGQGGTQYF. In DNA, the CDR3 is TGCAGCGTTGATCGGGGCCAGGGGGGGACCCAGTACTTC.

This chain links TRBV18 with TRBJ1-6, with D uncertain. Per the germline V gene, CDR1 is KGHSH and CDR2 is LQKENI. The CDR3 covers 15 residues. The V and J ends lost 2 bases and 4 bases respectively, with 9 bases between them. As DNA, the CDR3 is TGTGCCAGCTCACCAGTCATCAGATATAATTCACCCCTCCACTTT. Translated, it gives CASSPVIRYNSPLHF.

DNA for the CDR3: TGTGCCAGCAGCCAAGATCCTGGGAGTAGGAACTATGGCTACACCTTC. Amino acid sequence: CASSQDPGSRNYGYTF. The V call is TRBV3-1 (or the pseudogene TRBV3-2), the J call TRBJ1-2; D unresolved. Per germline, CDR1 LGHDT and CDR2 YNNKEL (reference sequence). V was trimmed by 0 bases and J by 2 bases, leaving 13 bases between them. The CDR3 contains 16 residues.

The count of this clone is one. The chain carries TRBV28 and TRBJ1-5; D is uncertain. From germline, CDR1 is MDHEN and CDR2 SYDVKM. The CDR3 extends over 12 amino acids. V was shortened by 6 bases and J by 6 bases, with 9 bases between the two germline ends. As DNA, the CDR3 is TGTGCCAGCAGGGCAGGCACTCAGCCCCAGCATTTT. This encodes CASRAGTQPQHF.

This clone was found a few times. The rearrangement uses TRBV28 and TRBJ1-2, with D maybe TRBD1 (5 bases). The germline V gene has CDR1 MDHEN and CDR2 SYDVKM. This CDR3 comprises 13 residues. Trimming removed 5 bases from V and 4 bases from J, with 11 bases in between. CDR3 DNA: TGTGCCAGCAGTCCACAGGTGCTCTATGGCTACACCTTC. It is translated as CASSPQVLYGYTF.

The gene calls are TRBV5-1 and TRBJ1-1, with D perhaps matching TRBD1 (6 bases). Looked up from germline, CDR1 is SGHRS and CDR2 is YFSETQ. CDR3 length equals 14 residues. The V end lost 1 base, the J end lost 4 bases, and 11 bases lay between the germline ends. CDR3 sequence reads: CASSLRRGATEAFF. The CDR3 bases are TGCGCCAGCAGCTTGAGGCGGGGGGCCACTGAAGCTTTCTTT.

This sequence joins TRBV3-1 (or the pseudogene TRBV3-2) and TRBJ2-1; D gene uncertain. Germline assignment: CDR1 LGHDT and CDR2 YNNKEL (reference sequence). CDR3 length: 11 residues. V lost 1 base and J lost 13, with 8 bases in between. The CDR3 region is CASSQGEAQFF. The CDR3 bases are TGTGCCAGCAGCCAAGGTGAAGCTCAGTTCTTC.

V is TRBV13 and J is TRBJ1-3, with TRBD1 matching over 8 bases. V was clipped by 5 bases and J by 0 bases; unmatched bases: 9. This CDR3 comprises 17 residues. Germline CDR1 is PRHDT and CDR2 is FYEKMQ (reference sequence). CDR3 DNA: TGTGCCAGCAGCGCTAGATGGACAGGGAACTCTGGAAACACCATATATTTT. Protein: CASSARWTGNSGNTIYF.

This clone was counted only a few times. This chain links TRBV27 with TRBJ1-5; no reliable D call. Trimming shortened V by 8 bases and J by 4 bases, and 18 bases separated the two germline ends. The CDR3 consists of 15 residues. Germline CDR1 reads MNHEY; CDR2 reads SMNVEV (reference sequence). CDR3 protein: CASPLAVSRNQPQHF. The CDR3 DNA is TGTGCCAGCCCACTCGCGGTATCGAGGAATCAGCCCCAGCATTTT.

This chain uses TRBV2 with TRBJ1-6; no reliable D call. V lost 3 bases and J 6 bases, leaving 15 bases between the germline ends. The CDR3 totals 16 residues. Germline values: CDR1 SNHLY, CDR2 FYNNEI. CDR3 coding DNA: TGTGCCAGCAGTGATTTCGGCGGGCCGGGTAATTCACCCCTCCACTTT. This sequence encodes CASSDFGGPGNSPLHF. The entire variable domain, with the rest obtained from reference TRBV2 and TRBJ1-6, is as follows: EPEVTQTPSHQVTQMGQEVILRCVPISNHLYFYWYRQILGQKVEFLVSFYNNEISEKSEIFDDQFSVERPDGSNFTLKIRSTKLEDSAMYFCASSDFGGPGNSPLHFGNGTRLTVT.

This chain joins TRBV7-6 and TRBJ1-1, with 11 positions matching TRBD1. V shed 1 base and J 3 bases; nucleotides not matched to a gene: 10. Per the germline V gene, CDR1 is SGHVS and CDR2 is FNYEAQ. CDR3 length: 18 residues. Written as DNA, the CDR3 is TGTGCCAGCAGCTTAGTTCCACGGGACAGGGGGGTCCACACTGAAGCTTTCTTT. Its translation: CASSLVPRDRGVHTEAFF. The variable domain in full, with the rest retrieved from reference TRBV7-6 and TRBJ1-1, is GAGVSQSPRYKVTKRGQDVALRCDPISGHVSLYWYRQALGQGPEFLTYFNYEAQQDKSGLPNDRFSAERPEGSISTLTIQRTEQRDSAMYRCASSLVPRDRGVHTEAFFGQGTRLTVV.

This clone occurred a few times. The chain carries TRBV7-2 and TRBJ1-2, with D unresolved. The CDR3 spans 12 residues. Germline V gene lookup returns CDR1 SGHTA and CDR2 FQGNSA. V gave up 3 bases and J gave up 5 bases, with 7 bases separating them. CDR3 DNA: TGTGCCAGCAGCTTGATCCGGTATGGCTACACCTTC. Translating gives CASSLIRYGYTF.

This chain uses TRBV5-1 with TRBJ2-5; possible D gene TRBD1, 5 bases. This CDR3 spans 15 amino acids. The germline V and J ends were trimmed by 0 bases and 0 bases, with 9 bases remaining between them. Germline V CDR1 and CDR2: SGHRS, YFSETQ. The CDR3 loop is CASSLEGLYQETQYF. The CDR3 region has the DNA TGCGCCAGCAGCTTGGAGGGGCTGTACCAAGAGACCCAGTACTTC.

This clone was picked up a small number of times. V gene TRBV12-3 or TRBV12-4 combines with J gene TRBJ2-1, with a tentative D call TRBD2 (5 bases). This CDR3 contains 11 residues. V was shortened by 8 bases and J by 13 bases, with 15 bases between the two germline ends. The CDR3 spells CASRSGMSQFF. The CDR3 DNA sequence: TGTGCCAGCCGATCGGGGATGAGCCAGTTCTTC.